One sample yielded the 18 T cell receptor beta chains listed below, sequenced in a study of T cell responses to AZD1222 COVID-19 vaccine. Only in-frame clones appear in the TCRdb table, and some are missing; sequencing was by immunoSEQ multiplex PCR. The table shows about 150,000 clones, with roughly 88% occurring only once. The specimen comprised peripheral blood, sampled 28 days after the second AZD1222 dose. Receptors were obtained from an adult who received the AZD1222 COVID-19 vaccine.

This clone was observed once. The chain links TRBV2 to TRBJ1-5; weak D call: TRBD1 (6 bases). Trimming shortened V by 6 bases and J by 5 bases, and 20 bases separated the two germline ends. Germline values: CDR1 SNHLY, CDR2 FYNNEI. This CDR3 comprises 16 residues. The CDR3: CASRRRDTDLDQPQHF. The CDR3 coding sequence is TGTGCCAGCAGGCGCCGGGACACGGATCTCGATCAGCCCCAGCATTTT.

V usage is TRBV27 and J usage is TRBJ1-5; 7 nucleotides align to TRBD1. The germline CDR1 and CDR2 sequences are MNHEY and SMNVEV (reference sequence). The V gene end was trimmed by 6 bases and the J gene end by 5 bases; junction bases not matched to a gene: 4. The CDR3 runs to 13 residues. CDR3 loop: CASRSTGDQPQHF. The CDR3 bases are TGTGCCAGCAGAAGCACAGGGGATCAGCCCCAGCATTTT.

V and J are TRBV7-2 and TRBJ1-5, with no clear D. Trimming removed 7 bases from V and 6 bases from J, with 16 bases in between. Germline V gene sequence: CDR1 SGHTA, CDR2 FQGNSA. The CDR3 is made up of 14 amino acids. CDR3 region: CASTSNFVAQPQHF. CDR3 in DNA: TGTGCCAGCACCTCTAATTTCGTTGCTCAGCCCCAGCATTTT.

This chain uses TRBV12-3 or TRBV12-4 with TRBJ1-2; possible D gene TRBD1, 5 bases. This CDR3 contains 12 residues. Trimming removed 10 bases from V and 2 bases from J, with 11 bases in between. The CDR3 sequence is CAIHQGNYGYTF. The CDR3 nucleotides are TGTGCCATACATCAGGGAAACTATGGCTACACCTTC.

The V and J genes are TRBV27 and TRBJ2-2; no firm D call. Germline V gene lookup returns CDR1 MNHEY and CDR2 SMNVEV (reference sequence). With 6 bases removed from V and 2 bases from J, the gap between germline ends came to 10 bases. The CDR3 covers 14 residues. The CDR3 protein is CASSPKYNTGELFF. As DNA, the CDR3 is TGTGCCAGCAGCCCAAAATATAACACCGGGGAGCTGTTTTTT.

The chain carries TRBV5-1 and TRBJ1-3; D is undetermined. The V and J ends lost 1 base and 0 bases respectively, with 8 bases between them. Germline loops: CDR1 SGHRS, CDR2 YFSETQ. This CDR3 region has 15 residues. The CDR3 nucleotides read TGCGCCAGCAGCTTGACAGCTAACTCTGGAAACACCATATATTTT. Protein product: CASSLTANSGNTIYF.

The chain combines TRBV2 with TRBJ1-1; D is unresolved. V was cut by 0 bases and J by 5 bases, with 10 bases left in between. CDR1 SNHLY and CDR2 FYNNEI come from the germline V gene. The CDR3 covers 14 residues. This CDR3 reads CASSEAFYGTEAFF. The CDR3, as DNA: TGTGCCAGCAGTGAAGCGTTTTACGGAACTGAAGCTTTCTTT. Looking up the rest from reference TRBV2 and TRBJ1-1 gives the full variable domain: EPEVTQTPSHQVTQMGQEVILRCVPISNHLYFYWYRQILGQKVEFLVSFYNNEISEKSEIFDDQFSVERPDGSNFTLKIRSTKLEDSAMYFCASSEAFYGTEAFFGQGTRLTVV.

The V call is TRBV12-3 or TRBV12-4, the J call TRBJ1-2; D unresolved. The CDR3 has 12 residues. V lost 2 bases, J lost 5 bases, and 6 bases lay in between. The CDR3 sequence is CASSLHGYGYTF. CDR3 sequence (DNA): TGTGCCAGCAGTTTACACGGGTATGGCTACACCTTC.

This clone was found a few times. J is TRBJ1-3 and V is TRBV5-8; D remains ambiguous. Trimming removed 0 bases from V and 1 base from J, with 2 bases in between. Looked up from germline, CDR1 is SGHTS and CDR2 is YDEGEE. The CDR3 extends over 13 amino acids. The DNA of the CDR3 is TGTGCCAGCAGCTTGGGGTCTGGAAACACCATATATTTT. This encodes CASSLGSGNTIYF.

The chain is built from TRBV15 and TRBJ2-1; 7 bases are shared with TRBD2. The V gene end was trimmed by 0 bases and the J gene end by 3 bases; junction bases not matched to a gene: 2. This CDR3 is built from 15 residues. The germline gives CDR1 LNHNV, CDR2 YYDKDF (reference sequence). CDR3 region: CATSRDPGGYNEQFF. DNA for the CDR3: TGTGCCACCAGCAGAGATCCGGGAGGCTACAATGAGCAGTTCTTC.

The V call is TRBV9, the J call TRBJ1-6; D remains ambiguous. Trimming removed 4 bases from V and 7 bases from J, with 9 bases in between. The germline gives CDR1 SGDLS, CDR2 YYNGEE. This CDR3 contains 13 residues. For the CDR3, the DNA is TGTGCCAGCAGCCCCCGGGAAAATTCACCCCTCCACTTT. Residues: CASSPRENSPLHF.

This sequence joins TRBV12-2 and TRBJ2-1; the D call in the table, TRBD2, was not verified against the DNA. TRBV12-2 is an annotated pseudogene. The CDR3 sequence is 15 residues long. CDR3 DNA sequence: TGTGCAAGTCGCTTTCGCCTAGCGGTTCACAATGAGCAGTTCTTC. This sequence encodes CASRFRLAVHNEQFF.

The chain uses TRBV15 and TRBJ1-5; D possibly corresponds to TRBD1 (6 bases). V lost 5 bases and J 3 bases, leaving 14 bases between the germline ends. Germline V gives CDR1 LNHNV, CDR2 YYDKDF (reference sequence). The CDR3 totals 15 residues. The CDR3: CATSGTGFNNQPQHF. DNA of the CDR3: TGTGCCACCAGCGGTACAGGGTTTAACAATCAGCCCCAGCATTTT.

This clone was observed once. The chain links TRBV9 to TRBJ1-1; D is unclear. CDR1 is SGDLS, CDR2 YYNGEE, per germline. The CDR3 runs to 12 residues. V lost 4 bases to trimming and J lost 2 bases, with 6 bases between them. The chain's CDR3 is CASSSSNTEAFF. The CDR3, as DNA: TGTGCCAGCAGCTCTTCAAACACTGAAGCTTTCTTT.

This chain links TRBV10-2 with TRBJ2-1; D is possibly TRBD1 or TRBD2 (7 bases each). Deletions cut 0 bases from V and 10 bases from J, with 19 bases between. The CDR3 loop spans 16 amino acids. From germline, CDR1 is WSHSY and CDR2 SAAADI. The CDR3 is CASSESGEGAQWEQFF. CDR3 DNA: TGCGCCAGCAGTGAGTCGGGGGAGGGGGCACAATGGGAGCAGTTCTTC.

V is TRBV5-4 and J is TRBJ1-1; D is undetermined. Trimming removed 3 bases at V and 4 bases at J, with 13 bases between. Per the germline V gene, CDR1 is SGHNT and CDR2 is YYREEE (reference sequence). CDR3 length: 14 amino acids. The CDR3 region is CASSSITRGTEAFF. The CDR3 DNA sequence: TGTGCCAGCAGCTCGATAACCCGAGGCACTGAAGCTTTCTTT.

The chain links TRBV5-1 to TRBJ1-2, with D hard to call. The CDR3 has 14 residues. CDR1 is SGHRS, CDR2 YFSETQ, per germline. The V and J ends lost 5 bases and 5 bases respectively, with 16 bases between them. CDR3: CASRREPTDYGYTF. The DNA for the CDR3 is TGCGCCAGCAGGAGGGAGCCCACAGATTATGGCTACACCTTC.

The chain is built from TRBV5-1 and TRBJ2-2; no clear D. V was trimmed by 4 bases and J by 5 bases, leaving 9 bases between them. The CDR3 spans 13 residues. Germline loops: CDR1 SGHRS, CDR2 YFSETQ. CDR3 sequence reads: CASSLEGTGELFF. The CDR3 coding sequence is TGCGCCAGCAGCCTGGAAGGGACCGGGGAGCTGTTTTTT.